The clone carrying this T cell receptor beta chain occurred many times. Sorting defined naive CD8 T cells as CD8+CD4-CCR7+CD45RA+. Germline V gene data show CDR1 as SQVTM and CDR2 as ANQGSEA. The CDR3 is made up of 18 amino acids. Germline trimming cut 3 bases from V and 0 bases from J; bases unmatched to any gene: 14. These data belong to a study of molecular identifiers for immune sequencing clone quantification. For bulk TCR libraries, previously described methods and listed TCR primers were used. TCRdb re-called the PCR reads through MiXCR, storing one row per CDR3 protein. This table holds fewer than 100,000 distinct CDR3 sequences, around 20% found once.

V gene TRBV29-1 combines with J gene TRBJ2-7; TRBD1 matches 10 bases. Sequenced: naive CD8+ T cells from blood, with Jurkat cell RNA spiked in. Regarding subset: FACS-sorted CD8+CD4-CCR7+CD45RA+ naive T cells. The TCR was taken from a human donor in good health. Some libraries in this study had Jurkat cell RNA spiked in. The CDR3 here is CSVESARDRGIDSYEQYF. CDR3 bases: TGCAGCGTTGAGAGTGCTCGGGACAGGGGTATTGACTCCTACGAGCAGTACTTC.